The 8 T cell receptor beta chains listed next were all sequenced from one sample in a study of cytomegalovirus exposure and HLA in healthy donors. The primer mix had 60 Vbeta and 13 Jbeta primers. Generated by immunoSEQ multiplex PCR, the TCRdb table keeps only in-frame clones and is missing some. The data show over 100,000 clones, with about four fifths seen just once and roughly 1.3% held by the top ten. The sample was PBMCs. The receptors originated from a woman aged 40 to 49 in good health and CMV-seronegative.

This chain links TRBV7-8 with TRBJ1-1; D is ambiguous. V was pared by 2 bases and J by 1 base, with 8 bases between. The CDR3 loop spans 14 amino acids. Germline V gene sequence: CDR1 SGHVS, CDR2 FQNEAQ. Here the CDR3 reads CASSLFEGNTEAFF. The DNA of the CDR3 is TGTGCCAGCAGCTTATTCGAGGGGAACACTGAAGCTTTCTTT.

This clone was seen more than once but under ten times. The CDR3 nucleotides read TGTGCCAGCAGCCCTACCTCGACTAGCGGCACCTACGAGCAGTACTTC. Protein product: CASSPTSTSGTYEQYF. The gene calls are TRBV5-4 and TRBJ2-7; the match to TRBD2 covers 9 bases. Germline V CDR1 and CDR2: SGHNT, YYREEE (reference sequence). J lost 2 bases, V lost 4 bases, and 10 bases had no gene match. This CDR3 region has 16 residues.

The chain carries TRBV25-1 and TRBJ2-5; 8 nucleotides agree with TRBD1. In germline, CDR1 is MGHDK, CDR2 SYGVNS. The V segment lost 0 bases and the J segment 7 bases; nucleotides outside the gene matches: 10. The CDR3 is made up of 16 amino acids. The CDR3 protein is CASSEYRAGGRGTQYF. The CDR3, as DNA: TGTGCCAGCAGTGAATATCGGGCAGGGGGCAGGGGGACCCAGTACTTC. The variable domain in full, completed from reference TRBV25-1 and TRBJ2-5, reads EADIYQTPRYLVIGTGKKITLECSQTMGHDKMYWYQQDPGMELHLIHYSYGVNSTEKGDLSSESTVSRIRTEHFPLTLESARPSHTSQYLCASSEYRAGGRGTQYFGPGTRLLVL.

This chain links TRBV6-5 with TRBJ2-7; 7 bases are shared with TRBD1. Germline lookup yields CDR1 MNHEY and CDR2 SVGAGI. The V segment lost 0 bases and the J segment 0 bases; nucleotides outside the gene matches: 5. The CDR3 length is 16 residues. The CDR3 DNA is TGTGCCAGCAGTTACTCGACGGCAGGGGGCTCCTACGAGCAGTACTTC. Translating it yields CASSYSTAGGSYEQYF.

The V call is TRBV7-8, the J call TRBJ2-7; tentative D call: TRBD2 (5 bases). The CDR3 consists of 15 residues. V lost 2 bases and J 3 bases, leaving 14 bases between the germline ends. The germline gives CDR1 SGHVS, CDR2 FQNEAQ. CDR3 sequence reads: CASSLMPSTLYEQYF. CDR3 DNA sequence: TGTGCCAGCAGCTTAATGCCTAGCACCCTCTACGAGCAGTACTTC.

The DNA for the CDR3 is TGTGCCAGCAGCTTAGATGGGATGCTGGACAGTAGCTACGAGCAGTACTTC. As protein: CASSLDGMLDSSYEQYF. The chain links TRBV11-2 to TRBJ2-7; weak D call: TRBD1 (6 bases). V dropped 0 bases and J dropped 3 bases, with 18 bases sitting between them. The CDR3 contains 17 residues. Germline V lookup: CDR1 SGHAT, CDR2 FQNNGV.

V usage is TRBV15 and J usage is TRBJ2-7; TRBD1 matches at 10 bases. Trimming took 4 bases from V and 0 from J; bases not matched to a gene: 3. This CDR3 has 15 amino acids. Germline CDR1 LNHNV, CDR2 YYDKDF (reference sequence). The CDR3 region is CATSTRTGGSYEQYF. DNA for the CDR3: TGTGCCACCAGCACAAGGACAGGGGGCTCCTACGAGCAGTACTTC.

The rearrangement uses TRBV28 and TRBJ1-2; 12 nucleotides line up with TRBD1. With V trimmed by 6 bases and J by 8 bases, 13 bases remained unmatched. The germline V gene encodes CDR1 MDHEN and CDR2 SYDVKM. The CDR3 runs to 16 residues. CDR3 region: CASSPNAGTGGAGYTF. CDR3 sequence (DNA): TGTGCCAGCAGCCCTAACGCCGGGACAGGGGGCGCGGGCTACACCTTC.